This T cell receptor (beta chain) was found in a study of blood T cell repertoires in COVID-19. TCRdb's copy holds only in-frame clones and misses some; the assay was immunoSEQ multiplex PCR. Of about 260,000 clones listed, about 88% were seen once; the top ten hold around 4.1%. The germline V gene encodes CDR1 SGHTA and CDR2 FQGTGA. The ends lost 4 bases at V and 7 bases at J; junction bases unmatched: 4. The CDR3 consists of 14 residues. The chain employs TRBV7-3 and TRBJ2-3; 11 nucleotides line up with TRBD1. The source of this sequence is a man aged 25 to 40 with acute COVID-19. The sample was PBMCs or T cells enriched from blood (not recorded which). CDR3 DNA sequence: TGTGCCAGCAGCTCCGGGACAGGGGGTAATACGCAGTATTTT. This sequence encodes CASSSGTGGNTQYF.